This T cell receptor beta chain is from a study of T cells in Graves' hyperthyroidism and ophthalmopathy. Amplified regions were TCR beta CDR3 sequences from RNA transcripts. The HTBI primer set drove a first-round RT-PCR of the TCR CDR3. TCRdb re-analysed the multiplex PCR reads in MiXCR, keeping a single row per CDR3 protein. The sample has hundreds of thousands of distinct CDR3 sequences; roughly 13% are singletons. In this sample, this clonotype turned up many times. The germline CDR1 and CDR2 sequences are SNHLY and FYNNEI. This CDR3 is built from 14 residues. V gave up 3 bases and J gave up 1 base, with 10 bases separating them. Based on clinical symptoms, serum thyroxine and TRAb, thyroid ultrasound and orbital computed tomography, diagnoses were reached. From roughly 9.2 ml of fresh peripheral blood, PBMCs were isolated.

The specimen sequenced was blood. The receptor's source is a woman under 40 with Graves' hyperthyroidism that later progressed to Graves' ophthalmopathy. V and J are TRBV2 and TRBJ2-7; D might be TRBD2 (5 bases). The CDR3 sequence is CASSEERISYEQYF. In nucleotides, the CDR3 is TGTGCCAGCAGTGAGGAGCGGATATCCTACGAGCAGTACTTC.